Presented here are 5 T cell receptor beta chains from one specimen sequenced in a study of cytomegalovirus exposure and HLA in healthy donors (dated by TCRdb to about 2017). Library preparation used the immunoSEQ multiplex PCR assay. The multiplex PCR relied on a mix of 60 forward primers for TCR Vbeta segments and 13 reverse primers for TCR Jbeta segments. The table comes from immuneACCESS by way of TCRdb, which keeps in-frame sequences with V and J called. Part of the clones is missing from these tables; in studies checked, under half for an unresolved V gene and the rest for unknown reasons. This sample is represented by about 80,000 clones; approximately 65% of them were singletons. Of the sample, 4.4% falls within the top ten clones. The sequenced material came from PBMCs. The receptors come from a male donor in good health and CMV-seropositive.

The chain carries TRBV5-1 and TRBJ2-1; 10 bases match TRBD1. Germline V gene data show CDR1 as SGHRS and CDR2 as YFSETQ. After removal of 2 bases from V and 7 bases from J, the junction contained 6 bases not matched to a gene. The CDR3 is 15 amino acids. The CDR3 coding sequence is TGCGCCAGCAGCTTTAGACAGGGGGCCGGGAATGAGCAGTTCTTC. Protein sequence: CASSFRQGAGNEQFF. Full variable domain (outside the CDR3, taken from reference TRBV5-1 and TRBJ2-1): KAGVTQTPRYLIKTRGQQVTLSCSPISGHRSVSWYQQTPGQGLQFLFEYFSETQRNKGNFPGRFSGRQFSNSRSEMNVSTLELGDSALYLCASSFRQGAGNEQFFGPGTRLTVL.

The chain employs TRBV30 and TRBJ2-1; 8 nucleotides align to TRBD2. The V gene's germline CDR1 is GTSNPN and CDR2 SVGIG (reference sequence). The CDR3 totals 16 residues. With V trimmed by 2 bases and J by 4 bases, 10 bases remained unmatched. The CDR3 loop is CAWSWRGLVPYNEQFF. The DNA for the CDR3 is TGTGCCTGGAGTTGGCGGGGACTAGTCCCATACAATGAGCAGTTCTTC.

This clone turned up a few times. The rearrangement joins TRBV29-1 to TRBJ2-2; 7 bases fit TRBD1. Germline assignment: CDR1 SQVTM and CDR2 ANQGSEA. The junction had 9 bases not matched to a gene; V was cut back by 1 base and J by 7 bases. The CDR3 spans 15 residues. CDR3 nucleotides: TGCAGCGTTGAAGTCGGGGACAGCGCCCACGGGGAGCTGTTTTTT. It encodes CSVEVGDSAHGELFF.

This clone occurred once. The rearrangement uses TRBV5-4 and TRBJ2-7; 8 bases map to TRBD1. With 4 bases clipped from V and 6 bases from J, the junction kept 12 bases outside the gene matches. CDR3 length: 15 residues. Germline V gene sequence: CDR1 SGHNT, CDR2 YYREEE (reference sequence). The CDR3 DNA reads TGTGCCAGCAGCCCCGGAGACAGGGGAACTAGCGAGCAGTACTTC. Amino acids: CASSPGDRGTSEQYF.

The chain has TRBV9 and TRBJ1-2, with TRBD1 identical over 7 bases. The V segment lost 4 bases and the J segment 2 bases; nucleotides outside the gene matches: 8. The CDR3 has 15 residues. The germline V gene has CDR1 SGDLS and CDR2 YYNGEE. The DNA of the CDR3 is TGTGCCAGCAGCCCCCGACAGGGACTCAACTATGGCTACACCTTC. Translating gives CASSPRQGLNYGYTF.